Listed below are T cell receptor beta chains from one sample, sequenced in a study of response to subunit inactivated influenza vaccine. MiXCR, applied by TCRdb to the RT-PCR reads, yields one record per CDR3 protein. The sample carries 500,000 or so distinct CDR3 sequences, 16% recorded once. Sample: CD4+ T cells sorted from PBMCs, taken around 25 months after vaccination. These receptors were collected from a man aged 45 to 75 who received an inactivated influenza vaccine. CDR3s include the opening cysteine and the closing phenylalanine or tryptophan. D genes are given only for firm matches. The size entry is marked missing in some rows and otherwise reads once, few, many or a size class.

clone_size,j_call,v_call,d_call,cdr3_nt,cdr3_aa
.,TRBJ2-1,TRBV7-3,.,TGTGCCAGCAGCGTGACTACTGGCTCCTACAATGAGCAGTTCTTC,CASSVTTGSYNEQFF
few,TRBJ2-1,TRBV30,.,TGTGCTCGGAGTGTAACCGGAAACTACAATGAGCAGTTCTTC,CARSVTGNYNEQFF
.,TRBJ2-7,TRBV9,.,TGTGCCAGCAGCGTAGGAGTAGCATTATCCTACGAGCAGTACTTC,CASSVGVALSYEQYF
.,TRBJ1-4,TRBV3-1,.,TGTGCCAGCAGCCAGGAGACAGGTCTCGGTAATGAAAAACTGTTTTTT,CASSQETGLGNEKLFF
.,TRBJ1-5,TRBV27,.,TGTGCCAGCCCCGGACGTTATAGCAATCAGCCCCAGCATTTT,CASPGRYSNQPQHF
few,TRBJ2-7,TRBV15,TRBD2,TGTGCCACCCGCAAAGGGAGGGCCTACGAGCAGTACTTC,CATRKGRAYEQYF
few,TRBJ2-1,TRBV5-1,.,TGCGCCAGCAGCTTTGCTGGGGTGAATGAGCAGTTCTTC,CASSFAGVNEQFF
few,TRBJ2-7,TRBV6-1,.,TGTGCCAGCAGTGAAGACATCGTAGAGCAGTACTTC,CASSEDIVEQYF
.,TRBJ2-2,TRBV12-3/TRBV12-4,.,TGTGCCAGCAGTTTAGAGGTTCACACCGGGGAGCTGTTTTTT,CASSLEVHTGELFF
.,TRBJ2-7,TRBV19,.,TGTGCCAGTGGGAGGACGGTAACCTACGAGCAGTACTTC,CASGRTVTYEQYF